These 2 T cell receptor beta chains were all obtained from the same sample, sequenced in a study of T cells expressing NK-cell markers. TCRdb reprocessed the 5' RACE reads, keeping one entry per CDR3 protein, no DNA. Its table lists about 460,000 distinct CDR3 sequences. Sequences were obtained from blood T cells: a sorted CD56 or NKG2C T cell subset, CD4+ or CD8+ T cells, or bulk PBMC T cells (not recorded which). The source of these receptors is a woman in her fifties or sixties in good health.

The chain links TRBV4-1 to TRBJ1-2. Germline V gives CDR1 MGHRA, CDR2 YSYEKL. The CDR3 consists of 13 residues. CDR3: CASSQSHGEGYTF.

V usage is TRBV10-3 and J usage is TRBJ2-1; the TCRdb call, TRBD1, lacks DNA for checking. Germline V gene sequence: CDR1 ENHRY, CDR2 SYGVKD. The CDR3 length is 11 residues. CDR3 sequence: CAIAPLGEQFF.